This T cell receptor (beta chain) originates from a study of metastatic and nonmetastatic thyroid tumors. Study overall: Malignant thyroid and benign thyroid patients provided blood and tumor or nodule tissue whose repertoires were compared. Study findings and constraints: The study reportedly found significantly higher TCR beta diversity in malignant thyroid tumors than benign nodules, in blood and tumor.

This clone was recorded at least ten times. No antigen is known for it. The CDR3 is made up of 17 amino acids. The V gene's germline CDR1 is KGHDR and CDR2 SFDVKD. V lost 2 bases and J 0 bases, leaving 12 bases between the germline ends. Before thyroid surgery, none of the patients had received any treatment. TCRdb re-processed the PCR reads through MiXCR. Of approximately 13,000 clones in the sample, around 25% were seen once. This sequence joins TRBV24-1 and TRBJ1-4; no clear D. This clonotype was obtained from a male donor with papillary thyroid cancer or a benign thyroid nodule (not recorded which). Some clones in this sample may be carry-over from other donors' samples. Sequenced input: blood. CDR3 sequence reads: CATSDSRAHATNEKLFF. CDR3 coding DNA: TGTGCCACCAGTGATTCGAGGGCTCATGCAACTAATGAAAAACTGTTTTTT.